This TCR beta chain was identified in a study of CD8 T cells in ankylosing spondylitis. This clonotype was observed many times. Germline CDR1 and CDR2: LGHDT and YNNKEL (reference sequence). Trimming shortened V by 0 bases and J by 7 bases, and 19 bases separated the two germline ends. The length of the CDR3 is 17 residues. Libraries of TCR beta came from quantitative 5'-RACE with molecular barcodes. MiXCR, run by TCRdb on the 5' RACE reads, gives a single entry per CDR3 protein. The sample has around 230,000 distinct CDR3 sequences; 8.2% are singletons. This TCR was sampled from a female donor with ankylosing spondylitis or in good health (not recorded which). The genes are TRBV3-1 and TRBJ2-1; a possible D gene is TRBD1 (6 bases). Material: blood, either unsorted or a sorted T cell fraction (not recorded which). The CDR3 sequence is CASSQDPPGASWNEQFF. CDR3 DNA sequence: TGTGCCAGCAGCCAAGATCCGCCAGGGGCGAGCTGGAATGAGCAGTTCTTC.